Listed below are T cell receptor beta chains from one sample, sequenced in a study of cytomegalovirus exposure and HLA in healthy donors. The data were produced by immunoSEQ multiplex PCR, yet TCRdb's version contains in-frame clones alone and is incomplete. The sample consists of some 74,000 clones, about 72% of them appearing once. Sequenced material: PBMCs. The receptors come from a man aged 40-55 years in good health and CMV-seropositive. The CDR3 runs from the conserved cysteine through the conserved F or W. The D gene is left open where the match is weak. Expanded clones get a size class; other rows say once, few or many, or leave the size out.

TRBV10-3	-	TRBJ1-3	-	CAISDGDTIYF	TGTGCCATCAGTGATGGAGACACCATATATTTT
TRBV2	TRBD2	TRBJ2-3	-	CASSSRLAGGLDTQYF	TGTGCCAGCAGTTCACGACTAGCGGGGGGACTAGATACGCAGTATTTT
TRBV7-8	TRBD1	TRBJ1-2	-	CASSIVPGQGTYGYTF	TGTGCCAGCAGCATAGTCCCGGGACAGGGAACCTATGGCTACACCTTC
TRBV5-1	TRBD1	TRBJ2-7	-	CASSSGTDYEQYF	TGCGCCAGCAGCAGTGGGACAGACTACGAGCAGTACTTC
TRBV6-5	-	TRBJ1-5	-	CASSGGLNQPQHF	TGTGCCAGCAGTGGCGGCCTTAATCAGCCCCAGCATTTT
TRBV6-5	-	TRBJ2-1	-	CASSYPGQVGDEQFF	TGTGCCAGCAGCTACCCTGGGCAGGTGGGCGATGAGCAGTTCTTC
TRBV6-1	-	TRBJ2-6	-	CASSDRSGANVLTF	TGTGCCAGCAGTGATCGCTCTGGGGCCAACGTCCTGACTTTC
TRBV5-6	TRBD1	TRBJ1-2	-	CASSSDRGNYGYTF	TGTGCCAGCAGCTCCGACAGGGGAAACTATGGCTACACCTTC
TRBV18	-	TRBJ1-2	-	CASSIDQGEDGYTF	TGTGCCAGCTCAATCGACCAAGGGGAGGATGGCTACACCTTC
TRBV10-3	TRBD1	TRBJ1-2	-	CAISPTGEAYGYTF	TGTGCCATCAGTCCGACAGGGGAGGCCTATGGCTACACCTTC
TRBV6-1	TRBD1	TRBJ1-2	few	CASSTGQGANYGYTF	TGTGCCAGCAGTACAGGACAGGGAGCTAACTATGGCTACACCTTC
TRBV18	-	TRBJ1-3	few	CASSPPSGQNTIYF	TGTGCCAGCTCACCACCGTCAGGGCAAAACACCATATATTTT
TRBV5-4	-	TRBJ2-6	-	CASSLGASSGANVLTF	TGTGCCAGCAGCTTAGGGGCTAGCTCTGGGGCCAACGTCCTGACTTTC
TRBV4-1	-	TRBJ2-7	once	CASSQEVESSYEQYF	TGCGCCAGCAGCCAAGAAGTAGAGAGCTCCTACGAGCAGTACTTC
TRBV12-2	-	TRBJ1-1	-	CASRSPSPLRTGFSSVNTEAFF	TGTGCAAGTCGCTCGCCTTCTCCACTTAGGACAGGGTTTTCTTCGGTGAACACTGAAGCTTTCTTT